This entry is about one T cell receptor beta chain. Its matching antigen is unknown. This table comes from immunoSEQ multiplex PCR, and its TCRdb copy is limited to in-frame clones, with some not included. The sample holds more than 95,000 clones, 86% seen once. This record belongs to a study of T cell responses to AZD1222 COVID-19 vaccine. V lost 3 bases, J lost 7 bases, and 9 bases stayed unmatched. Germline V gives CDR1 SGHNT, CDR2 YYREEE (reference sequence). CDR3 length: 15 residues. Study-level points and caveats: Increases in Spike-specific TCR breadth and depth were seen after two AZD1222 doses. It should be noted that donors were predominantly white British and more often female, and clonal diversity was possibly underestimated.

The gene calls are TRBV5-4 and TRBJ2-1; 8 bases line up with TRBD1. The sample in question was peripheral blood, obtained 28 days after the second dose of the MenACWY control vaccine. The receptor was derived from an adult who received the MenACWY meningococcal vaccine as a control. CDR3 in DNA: TGTGCCAGCAGCTCTTCCGGGACAGGCTCGAATGAGCAGTTCTTC. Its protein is CASSSSGTGSNEQFF. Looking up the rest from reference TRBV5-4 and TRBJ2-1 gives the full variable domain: ETGVTQSPTHLIKTRGQQVTLRCSSQSGHNTVSWYQQALGQGPQFIFQYYREEENGRGNFPPRFSGLQFPNYSSELNVNALELDDSALYLCASSSSGTGSNEQFFGPGTRLTVL.